This TCR beta chain was recorded in a study of T cell responses to AZD1222 COVID-19 vaccine. The study's findings and limits: White British donors predominated, females outnumbered males, and clonal diversity was possibly underestimated. At baseline, seropositivity was found in only a handful of AZD1222 recipients.

This CDR3 is built from 16 residues. In germline, CDR1 is KGHSH, CDR2 LQKENI. Deletions cut 1 base from V and 0 bases from J, with 13 bases between. As for this clone: Its target is unknown.

Here immunoSEQ multiplex PCR was the method, and the copy in TCRdb shows in-frame clones only, minus some. The top ten hold 13% to 15% of the sample, which has around 120,000 clones, roughly 90% seen once. The source of this sequence is an adult in good health. Sequencing was performed on peripheral blood, taken on day 0 of AZD1222 vaccination. The chain uses TRBV18 and TRBJ2-7; D may correspond to TRBD1 or TRBD2 (5 bases each). CDR3 bases: TGTGCCAGCTCACCACGGGGGACGGAAAACTCCTACGAGCAGTACTTC. Its translation: CASSPRGTENSYEQYF.